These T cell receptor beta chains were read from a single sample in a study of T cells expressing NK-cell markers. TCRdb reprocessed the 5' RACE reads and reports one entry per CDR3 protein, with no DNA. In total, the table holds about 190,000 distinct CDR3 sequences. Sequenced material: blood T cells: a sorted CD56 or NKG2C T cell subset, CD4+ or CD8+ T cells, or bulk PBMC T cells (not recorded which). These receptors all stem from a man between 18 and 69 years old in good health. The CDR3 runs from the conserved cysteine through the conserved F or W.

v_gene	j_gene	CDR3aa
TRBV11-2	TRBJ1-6	CASSFPTGTSSYNSPLHF
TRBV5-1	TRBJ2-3	CASSAAVGLTDTQYF
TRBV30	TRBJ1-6	CAWSVVSFNSPLHF
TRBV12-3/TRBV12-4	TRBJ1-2	CASSPDRTLNYGYTF
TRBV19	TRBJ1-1	CATRGGTEAFF
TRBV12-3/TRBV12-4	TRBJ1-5	CASITGWNQPQHF
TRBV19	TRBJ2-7	CATPPEGTDAYEQYF
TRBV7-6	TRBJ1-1	CASSPGQGITEAFF
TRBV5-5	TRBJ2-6	CASSLHRPENVLTF
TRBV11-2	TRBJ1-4	CASSFNSRSIPYNEKLFF
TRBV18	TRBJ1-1	CASSPPDGQGVSAFF
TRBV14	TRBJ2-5	CASSLPGQETQETQYF
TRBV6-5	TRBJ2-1	CASSTEFYSYNEQFF
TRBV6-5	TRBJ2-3	CASSYIEGDTQYF
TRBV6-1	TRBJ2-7	CASSETGPTLEQYF